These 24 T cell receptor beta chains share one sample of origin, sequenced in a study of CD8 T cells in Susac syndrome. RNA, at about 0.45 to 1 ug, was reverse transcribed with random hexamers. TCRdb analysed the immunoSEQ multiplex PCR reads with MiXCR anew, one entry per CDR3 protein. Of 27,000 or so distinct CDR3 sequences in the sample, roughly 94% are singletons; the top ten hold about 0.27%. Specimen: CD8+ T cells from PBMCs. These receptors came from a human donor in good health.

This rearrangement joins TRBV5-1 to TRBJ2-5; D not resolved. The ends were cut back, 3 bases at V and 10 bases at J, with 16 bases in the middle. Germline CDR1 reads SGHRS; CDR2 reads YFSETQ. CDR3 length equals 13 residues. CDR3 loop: CASSSLLVGGQYF. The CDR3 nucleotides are TGCGCCAGCAGCTCCCTCCTCGTTGGTGGCCAGTACTTC.

CDR3 amino acids: CASSPIGRRNYNEQFF. The CDR3 coding sequence is TGTGCCAGCAGCCCAATTGGGCGCAGAAACTACAATGAGCAGTTCTTC. The chain has TRBV7-8 and TRBJ2-1; D gene unclear. Trimming left V 5 bases short and J 3 bases short, with 17 bases between. This CDR3 has 16 amino acids. Germline V gene data show CDR1 as SGHVS and CDR2 as FQNEAQ. Combining the CDR3 with reference TRBV7-8 and TRBJ2-1 gives the whole variable domain GAGVSQSPRYKVAKRGQDVALRCDPISGHVSLFWYQQALGQGPEFLTYFQNEAQLDKSGLPSDRFFAERPEGSVSTLKIQRTQQEDSAVYLCASSPIGRRNYNEQFFGPGTRLTVL.

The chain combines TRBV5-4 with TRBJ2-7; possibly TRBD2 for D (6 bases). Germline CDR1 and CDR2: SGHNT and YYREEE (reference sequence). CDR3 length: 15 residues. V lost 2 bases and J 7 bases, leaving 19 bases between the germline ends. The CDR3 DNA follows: TGTGCCAGCAGCTTCGGAGGGGCCCAGGGCGGGGAGCAGTACTTC. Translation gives CASSFGGAQGGEQYF.

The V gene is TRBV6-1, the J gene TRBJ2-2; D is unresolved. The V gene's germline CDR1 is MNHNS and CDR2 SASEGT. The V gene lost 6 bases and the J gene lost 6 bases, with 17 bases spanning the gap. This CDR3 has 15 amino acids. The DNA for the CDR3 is TGTGCCAGCAGGACCGCGCCGGGTGCGGCCGGGGAGCTGTTTTTT. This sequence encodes CASRTAPGAAGELFF.

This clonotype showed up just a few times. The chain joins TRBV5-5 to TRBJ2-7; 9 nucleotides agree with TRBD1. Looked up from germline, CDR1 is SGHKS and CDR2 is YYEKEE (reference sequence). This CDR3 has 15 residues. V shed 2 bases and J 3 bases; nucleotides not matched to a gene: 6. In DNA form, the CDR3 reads TGTGCCAGCAGCTTAGACGGGACAGGGTTCTACGAGCAGTACTTC. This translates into CASSLDGTGFYEQYF.

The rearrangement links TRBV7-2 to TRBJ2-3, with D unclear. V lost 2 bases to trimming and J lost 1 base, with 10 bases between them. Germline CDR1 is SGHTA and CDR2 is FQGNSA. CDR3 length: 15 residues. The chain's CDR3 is CASSLSGTGTDTQYF. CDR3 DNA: TGTGCCAGCAGCTTATCTGGCACTGGCACAGATACGCAGTATTTT.

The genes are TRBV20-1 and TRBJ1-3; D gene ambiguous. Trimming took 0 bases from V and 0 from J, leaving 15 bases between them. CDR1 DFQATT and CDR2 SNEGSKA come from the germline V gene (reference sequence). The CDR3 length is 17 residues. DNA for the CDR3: TGCAGTGCTAGAGACCAATCCTCAAGGTTCTCTGGAAACACCATATATTTT. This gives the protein CSARDQSSRFSGNTIYF.

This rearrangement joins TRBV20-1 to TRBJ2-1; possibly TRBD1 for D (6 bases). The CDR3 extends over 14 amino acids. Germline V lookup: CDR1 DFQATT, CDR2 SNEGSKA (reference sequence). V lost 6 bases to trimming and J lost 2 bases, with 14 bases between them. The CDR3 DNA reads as TGCAGTGCCCCCGGGACACGGACCTACAATGAGCAGTTCTTC. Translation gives CSAPGTRTYNEQFF.

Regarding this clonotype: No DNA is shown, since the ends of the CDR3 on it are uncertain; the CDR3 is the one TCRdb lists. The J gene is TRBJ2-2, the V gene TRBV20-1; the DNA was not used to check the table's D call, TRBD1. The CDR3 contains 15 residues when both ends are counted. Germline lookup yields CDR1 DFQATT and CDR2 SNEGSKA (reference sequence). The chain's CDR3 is CSARDEGGTPGSCFF.

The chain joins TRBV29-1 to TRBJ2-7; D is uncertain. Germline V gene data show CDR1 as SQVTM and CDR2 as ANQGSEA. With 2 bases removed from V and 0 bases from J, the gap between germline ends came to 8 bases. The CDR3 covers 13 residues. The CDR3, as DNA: TGCAGCGTTGAAACTCGTACCTCCTACGAGCAGTACTTC. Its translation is CSVETRTSYEQYF.

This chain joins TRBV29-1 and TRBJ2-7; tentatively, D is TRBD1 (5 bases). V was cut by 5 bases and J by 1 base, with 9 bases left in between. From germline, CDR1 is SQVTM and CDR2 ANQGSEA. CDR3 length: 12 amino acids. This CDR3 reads CSVKTASYEQYF. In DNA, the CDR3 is TGCAGCGTTAAGACAGCTTCCTACGAGCAGTACTTC.

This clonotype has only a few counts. CDR3 in amino acids: CASTHDPASRSLFNEQFF. The CDR3 bases are TGTGCCAGCACTCACGATCCCGCCAGTCGGTCGCTCTTCAATGAGCAGTTCTTC. The V call is TRBV9, the J call TRBJ2-1; D ambiguous. Germline values: CDR1 SGDLS, CDR2 YYNGEE. V gave up 6 bases and J gave up 6 bases, with 28 bases separating them. The CDR3 is made up of 18 amino acids.

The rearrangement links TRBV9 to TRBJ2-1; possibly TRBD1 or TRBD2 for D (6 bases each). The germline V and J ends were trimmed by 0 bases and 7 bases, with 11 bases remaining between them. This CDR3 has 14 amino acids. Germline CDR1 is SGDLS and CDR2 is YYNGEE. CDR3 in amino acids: CASSVEGGLNEQFF. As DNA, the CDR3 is TGTGCCAGCAGCGTAGAAGGGGGGCTGAATGAGCAGTTCTTC.

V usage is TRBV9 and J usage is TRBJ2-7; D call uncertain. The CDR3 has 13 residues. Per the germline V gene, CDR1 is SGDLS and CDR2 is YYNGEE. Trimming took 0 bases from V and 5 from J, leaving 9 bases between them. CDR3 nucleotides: TGTGCCAGCAGCGTAGGAGGAGCGAACGAGCAGTACTTC. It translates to CASSVGGANEQYF.

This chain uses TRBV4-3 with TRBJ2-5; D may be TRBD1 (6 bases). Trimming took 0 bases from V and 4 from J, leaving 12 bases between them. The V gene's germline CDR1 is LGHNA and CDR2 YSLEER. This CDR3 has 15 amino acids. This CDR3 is CASSQDGNRAETQYF. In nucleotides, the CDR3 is TGCGCCAGCAGCCAAGACGGTAACAGGGCAGAGACCCAGTACTTC.

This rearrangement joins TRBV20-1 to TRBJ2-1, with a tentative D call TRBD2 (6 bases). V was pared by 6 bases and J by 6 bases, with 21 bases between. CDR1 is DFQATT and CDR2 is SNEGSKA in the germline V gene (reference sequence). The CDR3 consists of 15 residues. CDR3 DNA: TGCAGTGCCACGGGACTCCTTGGAGATGGCAATGAGCAGTTCTTC. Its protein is CSATGLLGDGNEQFF.

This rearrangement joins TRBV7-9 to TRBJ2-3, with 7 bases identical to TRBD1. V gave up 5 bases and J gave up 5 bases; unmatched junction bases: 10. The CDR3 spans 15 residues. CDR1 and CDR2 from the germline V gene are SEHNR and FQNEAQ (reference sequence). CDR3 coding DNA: TGTGCCAGCAGCCTAGGGGGCGATTCGGGAGATACGCAGTATTTT. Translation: CASSLGGDSGDTQYF.

The CDR3 loop reads CASSQDKGATEAFF. Here the CDR3 DNA reads TGCGCCAGCAGCCAAGATAAGGGGGCGACTGAAGCTTTCTTT. V gene TRBV4-1 combines with J gene TRBJ1-1; 7 nucleotides agree with TRBD1. The ends lost 0 bases at V and 5 bases at J; junction bases unmatched: 3. This CDR3 contains 14 residues. Germline assignment: CDR1 MGHRA and CDR2 YSYEKL.

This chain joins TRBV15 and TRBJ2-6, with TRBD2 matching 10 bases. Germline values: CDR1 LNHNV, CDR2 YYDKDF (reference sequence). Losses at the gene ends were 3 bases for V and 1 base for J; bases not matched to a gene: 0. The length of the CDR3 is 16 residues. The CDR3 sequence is CATSRTSGSGANVLTF. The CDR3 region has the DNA TGTGCCACCAGCAGGACTAGCGGGTCTGGGGCCAACGTCCTGACTTTC.

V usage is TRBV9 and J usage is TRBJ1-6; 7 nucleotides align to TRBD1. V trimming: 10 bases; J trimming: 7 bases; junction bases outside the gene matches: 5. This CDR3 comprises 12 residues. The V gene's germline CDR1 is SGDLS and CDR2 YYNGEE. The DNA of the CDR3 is TGTGCCTCTGGACAGGAAAATTCACCCCTCCACTTT. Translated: CASGQENSPLHF.

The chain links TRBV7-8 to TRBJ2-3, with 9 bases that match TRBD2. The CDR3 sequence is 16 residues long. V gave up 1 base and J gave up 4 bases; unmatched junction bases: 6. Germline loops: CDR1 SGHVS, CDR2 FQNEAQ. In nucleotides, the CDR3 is TGTGCCAGCAGCTTAGGTGTTGGCGGGGGGGCAGATACGCAGTATTTT. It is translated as CASSLGVGGGADTQYF.

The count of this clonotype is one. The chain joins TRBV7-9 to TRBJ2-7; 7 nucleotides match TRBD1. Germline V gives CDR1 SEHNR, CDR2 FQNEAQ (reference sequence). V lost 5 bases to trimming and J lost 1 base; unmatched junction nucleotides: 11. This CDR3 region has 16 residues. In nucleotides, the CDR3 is TGTGCCAGCAGCGGGCTGAGGACAGGAACTTCCTACGAGCAGTACTTC. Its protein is CASSGLRTGTSYEQYF.

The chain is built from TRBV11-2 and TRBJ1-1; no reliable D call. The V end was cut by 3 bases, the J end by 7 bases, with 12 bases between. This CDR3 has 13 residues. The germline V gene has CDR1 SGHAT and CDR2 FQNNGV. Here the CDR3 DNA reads TGTGCCAGCAGCTTTGGTTCCCGAATTGAAGCTTTCTTT. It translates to CASSFGSRIEAFF.

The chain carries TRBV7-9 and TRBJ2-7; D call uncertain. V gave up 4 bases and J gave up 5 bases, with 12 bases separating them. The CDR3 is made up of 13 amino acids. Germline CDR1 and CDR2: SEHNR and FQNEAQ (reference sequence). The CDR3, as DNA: TGTGCCAGCAGCTCCTTCTCCCCGGACGAGCAGTACTTC. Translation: CASSSFSPDEQYF.